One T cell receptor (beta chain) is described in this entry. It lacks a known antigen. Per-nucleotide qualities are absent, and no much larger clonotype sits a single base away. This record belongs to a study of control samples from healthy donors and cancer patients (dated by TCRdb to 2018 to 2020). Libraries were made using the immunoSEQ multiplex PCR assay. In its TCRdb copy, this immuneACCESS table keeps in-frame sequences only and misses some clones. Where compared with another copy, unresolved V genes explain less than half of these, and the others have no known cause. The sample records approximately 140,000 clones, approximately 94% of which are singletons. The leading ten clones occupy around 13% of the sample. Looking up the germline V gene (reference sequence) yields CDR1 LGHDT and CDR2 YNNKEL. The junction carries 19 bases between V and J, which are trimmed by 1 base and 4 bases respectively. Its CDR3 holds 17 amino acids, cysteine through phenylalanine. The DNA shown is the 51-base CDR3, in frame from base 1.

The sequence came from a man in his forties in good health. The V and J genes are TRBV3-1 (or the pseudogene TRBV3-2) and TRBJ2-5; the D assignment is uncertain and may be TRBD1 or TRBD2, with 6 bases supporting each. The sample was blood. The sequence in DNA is TGTGCCAGCAGCCAAGTGTGGCGCGGGACAATACGAGAGACCCAGTACTTC. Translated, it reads CASSQVWRGTIRETQYF.